The entry below gives a single T cell receptor beta chain sequence along with its context. The sample is drawn from a study of glioma-infiltrating T cells after dendritic cell vaccination. V was trimmed by 4 bases and J by 2 bases, leaving 4 bases between them. CDR3 size: 11 residues. CDR1 is GTSNPN and CDR2 is SVGIG in the germline V gene (reference sequence). Libraries were prepared by immunoSEQ multiplex PCR; TCRdb keeps only in-frame clonotypes and omits some of them. The sample contains 99,000 or so clones, approximately 80% of which appear only once. Regarding time point: after dendritic cell vaccination, including at tumor progression/relapse. Patients had residual fresh-frozen tumor tissue and more than two years of survival data.

The origin of this receptor is a human donor with glioblastoma. This specimen was blood, taken after dendritic cell vaccination. The chain is built from TRBV30 and TRBJ2-3; no definite D call. CDR3: CAWTTTDTQYF. The CDR3 DNA sequence: TGTGCCTGGACTACCACAGATACGCAGTATTTT.